These T cell receptor beta chains were read from a single sample in a study of PD-L1 blockade in urothelial cancer. Data came from immunoSEQ multiplex PCR; TCRdb stores just in-frame clones and leaves some out. Here the sample spans about 88,000 clones, around 92% being singletons. Sequencing was performed on PBMCs, taken around atezolizumab (anti-PD-L1) treatment. These receptors all stem from a woman aged 80 or over with urothelial cancer. Each CDR3 is given with its conserved first and last residue. A D gene is named only where the DNA matches it firmly. Only part of the rows carry a size: once, few, many, or a class if the clone is expanded.

>.|TRBJ2-7|.|TRBV18
CASSPSGSYEQYF
TGTGCCAGCTCACCAAGTGGTAGTTACGAGCAGTACTTC
>.|TRBJ2-2|.|TRBV9
CASSVLGSPGTGELFF
TGTGCCAGCAGCGTACTGGGGAGCCCGGGCACCGGGGAGCTGTTTTTT
>once|TRBJ1-5|TRBD1|TRBV18
CASPVTGGSNSNQPQHF
TGTGCCAGCCCGGTGACAGGGGGCTCGAATAGCAATCAGCCCCAGCATTTT
>.|TRBJ2-1|.|TRBV25-1
CASSLAGLYNEQFF
TGTGCCAGCAGTCTTGCGGGACTGTACAATGAGCAGTTCTTC
>.|TRBJ1-2|.|TRBV5-1
CASSSTEWGYTF
TGCGCCAGCAGCTCAACCGAGTGGGGCTACACCTTC
>.|TRBJ2-7|.|TRBV5-3
CARSLLGLDGGQYF
TGTGCCAGAAGCTTGTTGGGACTCGATGGCGGGCAGTACTTC
>.|TRBJ1-2|.|TRBV15
CATAPPNEGLGYTF
TGTGCCACCGCCCCTCCAAACGAGGGCCTTGGCTACACCTTC
>.|TRBJ1-2|.|TRBV28
CASSLWDSYGYTF
TGTGCCAGCAGTTTATGGGACAGCTATGGCTACACCTTC
>.|TRBJ1-1|TRBD1|TRBV7-9
CASSLGWDRATEAFF
TGTGCCAGCAGCTTAGGGTGGGACAGGGCCACTGAAGCTTTCTTT
>.|TRBJ2-1|.|TRBV7-9
CASSLGATGEQFF
TGTGCCAGCAGCTTGGGAGCAACCGGTGAGCAGTTCTTC
>.|TRBJ2-5|.|TRBV7-3
CASSRRAQETQYF
TGTGCCAGCAGCCGCAGGGCCCAAGAGACCCAGTACTTC
>.|TRBJ2-5|.|TRBV4-1
CASSQDGQGVVETQYF
TGCGCCAGCAGCCAAGATGGTCAGGGTGTCGTAGAGACCCAGTACTTC
>.|TRBJ1-1|.|TRBV2
CASSDRIEAFF
TGTGCCAGCAGTGACAGGATTGAAGCTTTCTTT
>.|TRBJ1-1|.|TRBV5-1
CASSLVGRGTEAFF
TGCGCCAGCAGCTTGGTAGGGAGGGGCACTGAAGCTTTCTTT
>.|TRBJ2-5|.|TRBV5-1
CASSLGAGQETQYF
TGCGCCAGCAGCTTGGGGGCTGGGCAAGAGACCCAGTACTTC